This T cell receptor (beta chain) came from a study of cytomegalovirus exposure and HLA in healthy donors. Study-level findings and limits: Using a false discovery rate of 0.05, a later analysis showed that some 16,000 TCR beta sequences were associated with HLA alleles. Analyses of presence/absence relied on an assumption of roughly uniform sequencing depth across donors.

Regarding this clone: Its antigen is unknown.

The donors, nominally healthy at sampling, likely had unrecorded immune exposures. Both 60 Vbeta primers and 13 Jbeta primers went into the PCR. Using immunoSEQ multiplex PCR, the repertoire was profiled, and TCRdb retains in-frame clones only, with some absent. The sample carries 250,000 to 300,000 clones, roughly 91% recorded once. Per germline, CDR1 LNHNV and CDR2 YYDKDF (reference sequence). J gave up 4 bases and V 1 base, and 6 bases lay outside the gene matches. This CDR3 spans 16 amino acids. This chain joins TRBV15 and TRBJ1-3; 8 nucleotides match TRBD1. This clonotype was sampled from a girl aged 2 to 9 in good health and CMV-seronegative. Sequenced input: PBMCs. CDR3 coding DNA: TGTGCCACCAGCAGAGGACAGGGGAAATCGGGAAACACCATATATTTT. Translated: CATSRGQGKSGNTIYF.